Following are 32 T cell receptor beta chains from one sample sequenced in a study of vaccination and CD4 T cells after COVID-19. With the Oncomine TCR Beta short-read assay, DNA from cultured CD4+ T cells was sequenced. A single record per CDR3 protein comes from TCRdb applying MiXCR to the PCR reads. The sample consists of about 8,000 distinct CDR3 sequences, about 47% of them appearing once. These receptors' targets are unknown. As to treatment: approximately nine-day PBMC culture with coronavirus spike peptide pools or control peptides (ViraFEST assay). Material: CD4+ T cells from blood, cultured in vitro. These receptors came from a human donor who had recovered from COVID-19.

The CDR3: CSAAPGLIYNEQFF. In DNA, the CDR3 is TGCAGTGCCGCCCCGGGACTTATATACAATGAGCAGTTCTTC. The chain links TRBV20-1 to TRBJ2-1, with D possibly matching TRBD2 (6 bases). The CDR3 length is 14 residues. Germline loops: CDR1 DFQATT, CDR2 SNEGSKA (reference sequence). The V end lost 6 bases, the J end lost 4 bases, and 16 bases lay between the germline ends.

J is TRBJ1-1 and V is TRBV6-2 or TRBV6-3; TRBD1 might be the D (5 bases). From germline, CDR1 is MNHEY and CDR2 SVGEGT. The CDR3 is 12 amino acids. V gave up 7 bases and J gave up 4 bases, with 10 bases separating them. The CDR3 here is CASTRDLTEAFF. CDR3 in DNA: TGTGCCAGCACCAGGGATCTCACTGAAGCTTTCTTT.

This chain uses TRBV6-2 or TRBV6-3 with TRBJ2-3; D possibly corresponds to TRBD1 (7 bases). The germline V gene encodes CDR1 MNHEY and CDR2 SVGEGT. The CDR3 sequence is 14 residues long. The V end was cut by 8 bases, the J end by 1 base, with 13 bases between. CDR3 nucleotides: TGTGCCAGCGGTGACAGGGAGGGCACAGATACGCAGTATTTT. Translated, it gives CASGDREGTDTQYF.

This clonotype was counted a few times. The J gene is TRBJ1-6, the V gene TRBV19; 9 nucleotides agree with TRBD1. The CDR3 consists of 14 residues. CDR1 and CDR2 (germline): LNHDA, SQIVND (reference sequence). J gave up 10 bases and V 5 bases, and 6 bases lay outside the gene matches. The DNA for the CDR3 is TGTGCCAGTAGTGAGACAGGGGGAAGATCACCCCTCCACTTT. Translation gives CASSETGGRSPLHF.

The chain couples TRBV19 to TRBJ2-3; a possible D gene is TRBD2 (6 bases). This CDR3 spans 18 amino acids. The V end lost 6 bases, the J end lost 2 bases, and 24 bases lay between the germline ends. CDR1 is LNHDA, CDR2 SQIVND, per germline (reference sequence). The DNA for the CDR3 is TGTGCCAGTAGCCATCCCGGGCGCGGGGTGGACTTCACAGATACGCAGTATTTT. Protein: CASSHPGRGVDFTDTQYF.

The chain uses TRBV6-1 and TRBJ1-1, with D hard to call. The CDR3 is 11 amino acids. Trimming shortened V by 6 bases and J by 2 bases, and 4 bases separated the two germline ends. CDR1 MNHNS and CDR2 SASEGT come from the germline V gene. The CDR3 coding sequence is TGTGCCAGCAGAGGTAACACTGAAGCTTTCTTT. Its translation: CASRGNTEAFF.

The chain links TRBV7-2 to TRBJ2-7, with D possibly TRBD2 on 5 matching bases. The germline gives CDR1 SGHTA, CDR2 FQGNSA. The CDR3 consists of 14 residues. Between the trimmed V and J ends, which lost 2 bases and 2 bases, there was a span of 10 bases. The CDR3 DNA reads TGTGCCAGCAGCTTATTTATCGGGGCCTACGAGCAGTACTTC. Amino acid sequence: CASSLFIGAYEQYF.

This clonotype was seen only a few times. The CDR3 DNA sequence: TGTGCCAGCAGTCTAGAGACAGGTCCCGTGGGCTACACCTTC. Protein sequence: CASSLETGPVGYTF. The chain carries TRBV6-1 and TRBJ1-2; D is perhaps TRBD1 (6 bases). CDR3 size: 14 residues. CDR1 MNHNS and CDR2 SASEGT come from the germline V gene. Trimming removed 5 bases at V and 8 bases at J, with 18 bases between.

This chain joins TRBV29-1 and TRBJ1-3; D gene ambiguous. Germline CDR1 SQVTM, CDR2 ANQGSEA. Trimming removed 6 bases from V and 0 bases from J, with 9 bases in between. The length of the CDR3 is 13 residues. CDR3: CSVGGVSGNTIYF. CDR3 coding DNA: TGCAGCGTCGGAGGTGTCTCTGGAAACACCATATATTTT.

The chain has TRBV7-8 and TRBJ1-1, with D possibly matching TRBD1 (6 bases). V shed 1 base and J shed 5 bases, with 14 bases lying between them. CDR1 is SGHVS and CDR2 is FQNEAQ in the germline V gene. The CDR3 is 15 amino acids. CDR3 nucleotide sequence: TGTGCCAGCAGCTTAGAACAGGGATCGGGAACTGAAGCTTTCTTT. Translation: CASSLEQGSGTEAFF.

This chain links TRBV7-2 with TRBJ1-2; D may be TRBD1 (5 bases). Trimming stripped 2 bases from V and 8 bases from J, with 12 bases between. This CDR3 contains 13 residues. Germline V CDR1 and CDR2: SGHTA, FQGNSA. The CDR3 reads CASSLSREWGYTF. The CDR3 region has the DNA TGTGCCAGCAGCTTAAGCAGGGAGTGGGGCTACACCTTC.

The rearrangement joins TRBV4-3 to TRBJ1-2, with unresolved D. Trimming took 2 bases from V and 4 from J, leaving 11 bases between them. CDR3 length equals 14 residues. The germline V gene has CDR1 LGHNA and CDR2 YSLEER. CDR3 in amino acids: CASSQSEDGYGYTF. The CDR3 region has the DNA TGCGCCAGCAGCCAATCAGAGGACGGCTATGGCTACACCTTC.

This chain joins TRBV20-1 and TRBJ1-1; D uncertain. V lost 0 bases to trimming and J lost 3 bases, with 8 bases between them. CDR1 and CDR2 (germline): DFQATT, SNEGSKA (reference sequence). This CDR3 spans 13 amino acids. The CDR3 nucleotides read TGCAGTGCTAGAGATTCGGCGGACACTGAAGCTTTCTTT. This gives the protein CSARDSADTEAFF.

The chain combines TRBV24-1 with TRBJ1-2; D is possibly TRBD1 (5 bases). This CDR3 spans 19 amino acids. V lost 2 bases and J lost 4, with 25 bases in between. The germline V gene has CDR1 KGHDR and CDR2 SFDVKD. DNA of the CDR3: TGTGCCACCAGTGATTATGGCCGCCCGGGAAGAAGTGGGGGCTATGGCTACACCTTC. It is translated as CATSDYGRPGRSGGYGYTF.

The V gene is TRBV19, the J gene TRBJ2-3; D ambiguous. CDR1 is LNHDA and CDR2 is SQIVND in the germline V gene (reference sequence). Trimming cost V 5 bases and J 6 bases, with 12 bases left between them. The CDR3 loop spans 13 amino acids. CDR3 sequence: CASSLLQDDTQYF. CDR3 coding DNA: TGTGCCAGTAGTCTCCTTCAAGACGATACGCAGTATTTT.

The rearrangement uses TRBV6-2 or TRBV6-3 and TRBJ1-2; the D is unclear. Germline CDR1 is MNHEY and CDR2 is SVGEGT. V was cut by 2 bases and J by 2 bases, with 6 bases left in between. The CDR3 length is 13 residues. DNA of the CDR3: TGTGCCAGCAGTTACGGTGGGAACTATGGCTACACCTTC. It is translated as CASSYGGNYGYTF.

The rearrangement uses TRBV10-1 and TRBJ1-1, with D unresolved. This CDR3 spans 15 amino acids. The V gene lost 2 bases and the J gene lost 4 bases, with 14 bases spanning the gap. Per the germline V gene, CDR1 is WNHNN and CDR2 is SYGVQD (reference sequence). This CDR3 is CASSERPRVCTEAFF. The CDR3, as DNA: TGCGCCAGCAGTGAGCGTCCGAGGGTTTGCACTGAAGCTTTCTTT.

This clonotype was observed a handful of times. This sequence joins TRBV6-5 and TRBJ1-3; a possible D gene is TRBD1 (6 bases). Germline V gene data show CDR1 as MNHEY and CDR2 as SVGAGI. The length of the CDR3 is 16 residues. V was cut by 8 bases and J by 0 bases, with 17 bases left in between. DNA of the CDR3: TGTGCCAGCCGTTCAGGGGTTTGGAGCTCTGGAAACACCATATATTTT. This gives the protein CASRSGVWSSGNTIYF.

This chain connects TRBV7-3 to TRBJ2-5, with 8 nucleotides matching TRBD2. Germline loops: CDR1 SGHTA, CDR2 FQGTGA. The CDR3 is 15 residues long. V lost 4 bases to trimming and J lost 5 bases; unmatched junction nucleotides: 9. DNA of the CDR3: TGTGCCAGCAGCTCCCAGGCCTCTAGCGGGGAGACCCAGTACTTC. The encoded protein is CASSSQASSGETQYF.

This sequence joins TRBV7-6 and TRBJ1-2, with D unresolved. V gave up 3 bases and J gave up 2 bases, with 19 bases separating them. The CDR3 sequence is 17 residues long. Germline CDR1 SGHVS, CDR2 FNYEAQ. The CDR3 DNA sequence: TGTGCCAGCAGCTTTAGGCGATCGGGCAGTCCAAACTATGGCTACACCTTC. It codes for CASSFRRSGSPNYGYTF.

This rearrangement joins TRBV4-1 to TRBJ2-1; D uncertain. The CDR3 has 14 amino acids. CDR1 MGHRA and CDR2 YSYEKL come from the germline V gene. Trimming cost V 1 base and J 4 bases, with 8 bases left between them. The CDR3 region is CASSQGEVYNEQFF. The DNA of the CDR3 is TGCGCCAGCAGCCAAGGAGAGGTATACAATGAGCAGTTCTTC.

The chain is built from TRBV9 and TRBJ2-7, with D unresolved. Germline V gives CDR1 SGDLS, CDR2 YYNGEE. This CDR3 is 13 amino acids long. Deletions cut 3 bases from V and 6 bases from J, with 13 bases between. DNA for the CDR3: TGTGCCAGCAGCGGGACGACATTCCGCGAGCAGTACTTC. It specifies CASSGTTFREQYF.

The chain recombines TRBV4-1 with TRBJ2-7, with D perhaps TRBD1 (5 bases). Germline V gives CDR1 MGHRA, CDR2 YSYEKL. V was clipped by 4 bases and J by 7 bases, with 14 bases between them. The CDR3 totals 13 residues. The CDR3: CASSRLWGEEQYF. The CDR3, as DNA: TGCGCCAGCAGCCGGCTGTGGGGCGAGGAGCAGTACTTC.

J is TRBJ2-6 and V is TRBV6-5; tentatively, D is TRBD1 (5 bases). The CDR3 has 18 amino acids. CDR1 and CDR2 from the germline V gene are MNHEY and SVGAGI. Trimming shortened V by 4 bases and J by 1 base, and 17 bases separated the two germline ends. The CDR3 sequence: CASSSRRLGVSGANVLTF. CDR3 DNA sequence: TGTGCCAGCAGTTCCAGGCGGCTAGGGGTATCTGGGGCCAACGTCCTGACTTTC.

This clonotype has just one count. V is TRBV7-2 and J is TRBJ2-5, with 11 bases fitting TRBD2. The CDR3 length is 18 residues. V shed 5 bases and J 5 bases; nucleotides not matched to a gene: 16. The germline V gene encodes CDR1 SGHTA and CDR2 FQGNSA. The CDR3: CASSLGGLAGGQSETQYF. The CDR3 DNA reads as TGTGCCAGCAGCCTAGGGGGGCTAGCGGGGGGCCAATCGGAGACCCAGTACTTC.

J is TRBJ1-6 and V is TRBV27, with D perhaps TRBD1 (6 bases). The CDR3 covers 15 residues. V lost 7 bases, J lost 7 bases, and 17 bases lay in between. Germline values: CDR1 MNHEY, CDR2 SMNVEV (reference sequence). CDR3 amino acids: CASTPSGAKNSPLHF. The CDR3 DNA reads TGTGCCAGCACTCCGTCAGGGGCTAAAAATTCACCCCTCCACTTT.

With regard to this clonotype: This clone may be a read error of a much larger clone one base away. The chain carries TRBV28 and TRBJ1-2; D gene uncertain. The germline V gene encodes CDR1 MDHEN and CDR2 SYDVKM. CDR3 length equals 11 residues. The V end was cut by 11 bases, the J end by 1 base, with 8 bases between. CDR3: CAAYINYGYTF. DNA for the CDR3: TGTGCCGCCTACATTAACTATGGCTACACCTTC.

As to this clonotype: At one boundary the junction diverges from the germline segment, which might be a read error. This rearrangement joins TRBV7-6 to TRBJ2-3; no reliable D call. Germline-derived CDR1 and CDR2 are SGHVS and FNYEAQ. CDR3 length: 14 amino acids. The CDR3 loop reads CASSLATSTDTRYF. The DNA for the CDR3 is TGTGCCAGCAGCTTAGCCACAAGTACAGATACGCGGTATTTT. Full variable domain (missing parts from reference TRBV7-6 and TRBJ2-3): GAGVSQSPRYKVTKRGQDVALRCDPISGHVSLYWYRQALGQGPEFLTYFNYEAQQDKSGLPNDRFSAERPEGSISTLTIQRTEQRDSAMYRCASSLATSTDTRYFGPGTRLTVL.

The genes are TRBV6-1 and TRBJ1-4; 8 bases are a match to TRBD1. From germline, CDR1 is MNHNS and CDR2 SASEGT. The CDR3 runs 14 residues. Unmatched junction bases numbered 3, after V lost 7 bases and J lost 2 bases. The CDR3 here is CASTSGGTNEKLFF. The CDR3 nucleotides read TGTGCCAGCACTTCAGGGGGCACTAATGAAAAACTGTTTTTT.

V usage is TRBV11-3 and J usage is TRBJ1-1; perhaps TRBD1 as D (5 bases). Trimming stripped 2 bases from V and 4 bases from J, with 14 bases between. CDR1 and CDR2 from the germline V gene are SGHNT and YENEEA. The CDR3 consists of 15 residues. CDR3 protein: CASSLRRGTGTEAFF. DNA for the CDR3: TGTGCCAGCAGCTTACGGAGGGGCACGGGCACTGAAGCTTTCTTT.

The rearrangement uses TRBV6-2 or TRBV6-3 and TRBJ1-5, with D maybe TRBD1 (5 bases). Trimming shortened V by 7 bases and J by 7 bases, and 14 bases separated the two germline ends. Germline CDR1 is MNHEY and CDR2 is SVGEGT. The CDR3 contains 13 residues. The DNA of the CDR3 is TGTGCCAGCACAAGGGGATGGGGACAGCCCCAGCATTTT. Amino acid sequence: CASTRGWGQPQHF.

The chain combines TRBV6-2 or TRBV6-3 with TRBJ2-5, with a possible D match to TRBD2 (6 bases). V was pared by 2 bases and J by 5 bases, with 15 bases between. This CDR3 has 15 amino acids. The germline gives CDR1 MNHEY, CDR2 SVGEGT. The CDR3 sequence: CASSYGGGLRETQYF. CDR3 coding DNA: TGTGCCAGCAGTTACGGGGGAGGACTGCGGGAGACCCAGTACTTC.